The entry that follows covers one TCR beta chain sequence. Antigen specificity is unknown. One junction end disagrees with the germline gene, perhaps due to a read error. The identical CDR3 is also encoded by other nucleotide sequences in the sample. The CDR3 sequence is 13 residues long. Germline CDR1 reads SGHTA; CDR2 reads FQGTGA. The record originates from a study of graft-versus-host responses after intestinal transplantation. The protocol was immunoSEQ multiplex PCR, while the TCRdb copy is restricted to in-frame clones and leaves out a portion. The data contain about 90,000 clones, roughly 93% of them singletons.

This receptor was obtained from a human donor who received an intestinal transplant. The chain combines TRBV7-3 with TRBJ1-1; D is undetermined. Sequenced material: unstimulated CD8+ T cells sorted from spleen or lymph node cells, taken before intestinal transplant. The DNA for the CDR3 is TGCGCTAGCAGCCCCACAGTGCCCACTGAAGCTTTCTTT. Translated, it gives CASSPTVPTEAFF.